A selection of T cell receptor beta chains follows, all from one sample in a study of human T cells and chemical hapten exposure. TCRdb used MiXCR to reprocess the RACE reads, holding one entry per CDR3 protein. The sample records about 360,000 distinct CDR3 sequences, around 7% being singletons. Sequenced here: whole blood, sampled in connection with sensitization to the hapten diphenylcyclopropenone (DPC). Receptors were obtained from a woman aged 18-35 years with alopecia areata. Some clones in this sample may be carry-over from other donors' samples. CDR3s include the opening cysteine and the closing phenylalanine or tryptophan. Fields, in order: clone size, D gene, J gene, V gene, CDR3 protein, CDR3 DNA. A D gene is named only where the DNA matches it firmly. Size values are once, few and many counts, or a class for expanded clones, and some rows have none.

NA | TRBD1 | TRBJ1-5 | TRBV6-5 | CASRAQGALSNQPQHF | TGTGCCAGCAGGGCGCAGGGGGCGCTCAGCAATCAGCCCCAGCATTTT
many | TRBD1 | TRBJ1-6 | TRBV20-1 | CSARDGTGASPLHF | TGCAGTGCTAGAGATGGGACAGGGGCTTCACCCCTCCACTTT
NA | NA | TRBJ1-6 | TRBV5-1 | CASSLGQEHNSPLHF | TGCGCCAGCAGCTTGGGACAGGAACACAATTCACCCCTCCACTTT
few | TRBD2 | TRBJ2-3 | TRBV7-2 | CASGTRPDTQYF | TGTGCCAGCGGGACTAGACCAGATACGCAGTATTTT
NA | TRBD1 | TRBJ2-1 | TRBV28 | CASSHPRDRDNEQFF | TGTGCCAGCAGCCACCCCCGGGACAGAGACAATGAGCAGTTCTTC
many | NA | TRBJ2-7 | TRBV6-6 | CASSIPPTVHSYEQYF | TGTGCCAGCAGCATACCCCCGACAGTCCATTCCTACGAGCAGTACTTC
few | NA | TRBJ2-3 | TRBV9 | CASSSRGGITSTDTQYF | TGTGCCAGCAGCTCCAGGGGGGGGATTACTAGCACAGATACGCAGTATTTT
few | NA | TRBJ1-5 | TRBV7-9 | CASSFRGEPQHF | TGTGCCAGCAGCTTTAGAGGAGAGCCCCAGCATTTT
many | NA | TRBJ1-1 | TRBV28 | CASSLFGLRGSDTEAFF | TGTGCCAGCAGTTTATTTGGATTACGAGGATCGGACACTGAAGCTTTCTTT
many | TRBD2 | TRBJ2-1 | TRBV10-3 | CATTPGLSRDNEQFF | TGTGCCACTACACCGGGACTAAGTCGGGACAATGAGCAGTTCTTC
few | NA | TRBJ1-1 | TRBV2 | CASSYDPNTEAFF | TGTGCCAGCAGTTATGACCCGAACACTGAAGCTTTCTTT
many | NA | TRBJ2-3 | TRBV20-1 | CSARVGGLIDTQYF | TGCAGTGCTAGAGTTGGGGGATTAATAGATACGCAGTATTTT
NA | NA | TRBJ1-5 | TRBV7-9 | CASSLERPQPQHF | TGTGCCAGCAGCTTAGAGCGCCCTCAGCCCCAGCATTTT
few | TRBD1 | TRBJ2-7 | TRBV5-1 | CASSLVPQGALEQYF | TGCGCCAGCAGCTTGGTTCCCCAGGGGGCCCTCGAGCAGTACTTC
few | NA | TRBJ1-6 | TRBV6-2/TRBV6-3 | CATSDLGNSPLHF | TGTGCCACCTCGGACCTGGGTAATTCACCCCTCCACTTT
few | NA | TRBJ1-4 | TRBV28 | CASSFMGLREKLFF | TGTGCCAGCAGTTTTATGGGGCTTCGGGAAAAACTGTTTTTT
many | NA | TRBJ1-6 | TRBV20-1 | CSAREDANSPLHF | TGCAGTGCTAGAGAAGACGCGAATTCACCCCTCCACTTT
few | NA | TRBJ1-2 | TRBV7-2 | CASSPRDNHYGYTF | TGTGCCAGCAGCCCCAGGGATAATCACTATGGCTACACCTTC
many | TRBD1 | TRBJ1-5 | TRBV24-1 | CATSDLLGTEISNQPQHF | TGTGCCACCAGTGATTTGCTCGGGACAGAGATTAGCAATCAGCCCCAGCATTTT
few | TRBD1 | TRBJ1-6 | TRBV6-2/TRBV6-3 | CASSSPTDRGSSYNSPLHF | TGTGCCAGCAGTTCCCCGACGGACAGGGGCAGCTCCTATAATTCACCCCTCCACTTT
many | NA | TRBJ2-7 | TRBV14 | CASSQVGQAGSYEQYF | TGTGCCAGCAGCCAAGTCGGACAGGCGGGGTCCTACGAGCAGTACTTC
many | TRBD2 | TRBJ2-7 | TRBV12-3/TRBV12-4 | CVSSSTSGGYEQYF | TGTGTCAGCAGTTCGACTAGCGGGGGCTACGAGCAGTACTTC
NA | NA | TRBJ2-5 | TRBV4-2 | CASSQGISGNQETQYF | TGTGCCAGCAGCCAAGGGATTAGCGGAAACCAAGAGACCCAGTACTTC
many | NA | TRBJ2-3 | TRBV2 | CASIRWSTDTQYF | TGTGCCAGCATTCGGTGGAGCACAGATACGCAGTATTTT
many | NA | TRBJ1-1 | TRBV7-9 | CASSPDDTEAFF | TGTGCCAGCAGCCCAGATGACACTGAAGCTTTCTTT
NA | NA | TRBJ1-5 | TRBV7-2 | CASSLEGPYSNQPQHF | TGTGCCAGCAGCTTAGAAGGGCCGTATAGCAATCAGCCCCAGCATTTT
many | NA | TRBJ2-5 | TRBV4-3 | CASSRVPRETQYF | TGCGCCAGCAGCCGAGTTCCTAGAGAGACCCAGTACTTC
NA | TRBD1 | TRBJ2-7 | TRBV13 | CASSLGPTGTGSYEQYF | TGTGCCAGCAGCTTAGGTCCGACCGGGACAGGGTCCTACGAGCAGTACTTC
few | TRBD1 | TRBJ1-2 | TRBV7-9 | CASSPGTGWNGYTF | TGTGCCAGCAGCCCGGGGACAGGGTGGAATGGCTACACCTTC
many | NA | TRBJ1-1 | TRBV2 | CASSAVNTEAFF | TGTGCCAGCAGTGCAGTGAACACTGAAGCTTTCTTT
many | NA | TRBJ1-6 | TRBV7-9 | CASSSTVNSPLHF | TGTGCCAGCAGCTCGACAGTCAATTCACCCCTCCACTTT
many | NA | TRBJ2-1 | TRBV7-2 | CASSSLEGLSSYNEQFF | TGTGCCAGCAGCTCGTTGGAGGGGCTGAGCTCCTACAATGAGCAGTTCTTC